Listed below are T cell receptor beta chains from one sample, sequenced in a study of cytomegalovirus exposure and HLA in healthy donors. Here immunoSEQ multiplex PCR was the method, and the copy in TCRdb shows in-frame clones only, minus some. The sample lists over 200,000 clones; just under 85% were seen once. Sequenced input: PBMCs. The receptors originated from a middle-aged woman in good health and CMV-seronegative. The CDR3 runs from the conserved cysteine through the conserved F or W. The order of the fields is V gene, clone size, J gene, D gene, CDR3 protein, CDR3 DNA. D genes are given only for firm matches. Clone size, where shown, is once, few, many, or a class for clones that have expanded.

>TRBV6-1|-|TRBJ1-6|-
CASSNRGVLKIPLHF
TGTGCCAGCAGTAACCGCGGGGTTCTTAAGATCCCCCTCCACTTT
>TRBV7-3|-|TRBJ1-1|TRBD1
CASSPNSGGEGGAFF
TGTGCCAGCAGCCCAAACTCAGGGGGCGAAGGGGGAGCTTTCTTT
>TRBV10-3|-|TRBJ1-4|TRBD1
CAISSGDRGEKLFF
TGTGCCATCAGCTCGGGGGACAGGGGGGAAAAACTGTTTTTT
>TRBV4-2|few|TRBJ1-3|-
CASSQDRADTIYF
TGTGCCAGCAGCCAAGACAGGGCAGACACCATATATTTT
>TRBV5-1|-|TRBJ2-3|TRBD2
CASSLQRGTYTDTQYF
TGCGCCAGCAGCTTGCAGCGGGGGACTTACACAGATACGCAGTATTTT
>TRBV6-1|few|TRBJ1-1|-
CASGLRNTEAFF
TGTGCCAGCGGACTCAGGAACACTGAAGCTTTCTTT
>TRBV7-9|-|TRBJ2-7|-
CASSPSVYNYEQYF
TGTGCCAGCAGCCCAAGCGTCTACAACTACGAGCAGTACTTC
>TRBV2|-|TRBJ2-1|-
CASQMEGNEQFF
TGTGCCAGCCAAATGGAGGGCAATGAGCAGTTCTTC
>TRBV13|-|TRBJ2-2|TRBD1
CASSLLDRGQDSTGELFF
TGTGCCAGCAGCCTCTTGGACAGGGGGCAAGATAGCACCGGGGAGCTGTTTTTT
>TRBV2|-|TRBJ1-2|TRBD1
CASSEGQSYGYTF
TGTGCCAGCAGTGAGGGACAGAGCTATGGCTACACCTTC
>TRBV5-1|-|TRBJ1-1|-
CASSQEVGVEAFF
TGCGCCAGCAGCCAGGAAGTGGGCGTCGAAGCTTTCTTT
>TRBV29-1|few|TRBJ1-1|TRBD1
CSVERGQVGGNTEAFF
TGCAGCGTTGAGAGGGGACAGGTGGGAGGGAACACTGAAGCTTTCTTT
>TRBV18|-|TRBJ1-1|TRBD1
CASSPLRDRESTEAFF
TGTGCCAGCTCACCCCTCCGGGACAGGGAGAGCACTGAAGCTTTCTTT
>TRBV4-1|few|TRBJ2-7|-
CASSLKEYTYEQYF
TGCGCCAGCAGCCTGAAGGAGTATACCTACGAGCAGTACTTC
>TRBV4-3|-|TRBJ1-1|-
CASSIDSRVNTEAFF
TGCGCCAGCAGCATCGATTCCAGGGTGAACACTGAAGCTTTCTTT
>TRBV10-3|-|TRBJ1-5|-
CAISESPGSGSNQPQHF
TGTGCCATCAGTGAGTCGCCAGGGTCGGGTAGCAATCAGCCCCAGCATTTT
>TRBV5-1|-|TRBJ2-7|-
CASSFRGRRPKSEQYF
TGCGCCAGCAGCTTTAGGGGCCGCCGGCCCAAATCGGAGCAGTACTTC
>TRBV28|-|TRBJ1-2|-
CASRPPQQVGYTF
TGTGCCAGCAGACCCCCACAACAGGTTGGCTACACCTTC
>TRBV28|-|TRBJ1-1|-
CASSIVEGTAFF
TGTGCCAGCAGTATCGTGGAGGGTACGGCTTTCTTT
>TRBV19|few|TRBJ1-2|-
CASLTRDSNYGYTF
TGTGCCAGTCTCACCCGGGACTCAAACTATGGCTACACCTTC
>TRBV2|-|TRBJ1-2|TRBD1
CASRLGQINYGYTF
TGTGCCAGCAGGCTGGGACAGATTAACTATGGCTACACCTTC
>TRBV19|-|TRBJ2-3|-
CASKGWRDRRDTQYF
TGTGCCAGTAAGGGCTGGCGGGATCGAAGAGATACGCAGTATTTT
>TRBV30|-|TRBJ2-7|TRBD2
CAWSLAGGGSEQYF
TGTGCCTGGAGTTTAGCGGGGGGGGGTAGCGAGCAGTACTTC
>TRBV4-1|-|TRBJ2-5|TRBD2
CASSQSSGVVETQYF
TGCGCCAGCAGCCAATCTAGCGGGGTAGTAGAGACCCAGTACTTC
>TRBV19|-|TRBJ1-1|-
CASSIGKRATEAFF
TGTGCCAGTAGTATCGGGAAGCGGGCGACTGAAGCTTTCTTT
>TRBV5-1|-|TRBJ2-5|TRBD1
CASSTLGQGQETQYF
TGCGCCAGCAGCACCTTAGGACAGGGCCAAGAGACCCAGTACTTC
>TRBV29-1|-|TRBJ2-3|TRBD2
CSAILGGGSADTQYF
TGCAGCGCAATACTCGGGGGGGGGAGTGCAGATACGCAGTATTTT
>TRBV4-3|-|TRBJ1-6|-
CASSQQLQVLNSPLHF
TGCGCCAGCAGCCAGCAGCTACAGGTTTTGAATTCACCCCTCCACTTT
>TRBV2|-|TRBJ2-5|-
CASSEIQGVGETQYF
TGTGCCAGCAGTGAGATCCAGGGTGTAGGGGAGACCCAGTACTTC
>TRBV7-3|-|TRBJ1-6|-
CASSPEFGWSSPLHF
TGTGCCAGCAGCCCGGAGTTTGGGTGGAGTTCACCCCTCCACTTT
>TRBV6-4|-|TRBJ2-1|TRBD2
CASSERTSGVGEQFF
TGTGCCAGCAGTGAGAGGACTAGCGGCGTCGGTGAGCAGTTCTTC
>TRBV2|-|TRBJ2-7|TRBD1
CASSDREHEQYF
TGTGCCAGCAGCGACAGGGAACACGAGCAGTACTTC
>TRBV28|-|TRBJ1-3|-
CASSFLGNTIYF
TGTGCCAGCAGTTTCCTCGGAAACACCATATATTTT
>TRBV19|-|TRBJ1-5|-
CASSIRVYQPQHF
TGTGCCAGTAGTATCAGGGTTTATCAGCCCCAGCATTTT
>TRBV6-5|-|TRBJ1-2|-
CASSQSREYGYTF
TGTGCCAGCAGCCAATCCCGGGAGTATGGCTACACCTTC
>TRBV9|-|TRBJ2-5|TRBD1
CANWDREQETQYF
TGTGCCAACTGGGACAGGGAGCAAGAGACCCAGTACTTC
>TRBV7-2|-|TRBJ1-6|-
CASSPVLGGRSTLHF
TGTGCCAGCAGCCCGGTTTTAGGAGGCAGATCTACACTCCACTTT
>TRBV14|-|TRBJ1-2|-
CASSQGLQYGYTF
TGTGCCAGCAGCCAAGGACTCCAATATGGCTACACCTTC
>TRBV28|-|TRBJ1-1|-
CASSLLDLLQGPEAFF
TGTGCCAGCAGTTTATTGGACCTGTTACAGGGACCTGAAGCTTTCTTT
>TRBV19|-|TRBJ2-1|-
CASGAYNEQFF
TGTGCCAGCGGGGCCTACAATGAGCAGTTCTTC
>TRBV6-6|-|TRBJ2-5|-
CASREGSAGETQYF
TGTGCCAGCAGAGAGGGGTCCGCGGGGGAGACCCAGTACTTC
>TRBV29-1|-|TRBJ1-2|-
CSVDPGNYGYTF
TGCAGCGTTGACCCAGGGAACTATGGCTACACCTTC
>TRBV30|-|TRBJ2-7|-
CAWSVVGGAEQYF
TGTGCCTGGAGTGTAGTTGGAGGGGCCGAGCAGTACTTC
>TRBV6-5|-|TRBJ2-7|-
CASSITLAYEQYF
TGTGCCAGCAGTATTACGTTAGCCTACGAGCAGTACTTC
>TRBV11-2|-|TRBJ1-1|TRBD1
CASSLDYAGGTEAFF
TGTGCCAGCAGCTTAGATTATGCAGGGGGGACTGAAGCTTTCTTT
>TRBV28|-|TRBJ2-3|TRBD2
CASSTNPAGGLSDTQYF
TGTGCCAGCAGTACCAACCCAGCGGGGGGGCTGTCAGATACGCAGTATTTT
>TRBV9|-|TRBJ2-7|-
CASSVGSLGGYEQYF
TGTGCCAGCAGCGTAGGGTCCCTAGGGGGTTACGAGCAGTACTTC
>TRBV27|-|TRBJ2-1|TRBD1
CASSPGQGGNEQFF
TGTGCCAGCAGCCCGGGACAGGGGGGCAATGAGCAGTTCTTC
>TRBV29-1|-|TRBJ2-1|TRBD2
CSVEGLTSGGANEQFF
TGCAGCGTTGAAGGGCTGACTAGCGGGGGGGCCAATGAGCAGTTCTTC
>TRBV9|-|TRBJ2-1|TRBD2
CASSINPGLAPGEQFF
TGTGCCAGCAGCATCAACCCGGGACTAGCTCCGGGTGAGCAGTTCTTC
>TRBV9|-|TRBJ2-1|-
CASSNTGSPYNEQFF
TGTGCCAGCAGCAATACAGGGTCACCCTACAATGAGCAGTTCTTC
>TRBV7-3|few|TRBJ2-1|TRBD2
CASSPGLAGANEQFF
TGTGCCAGCAGCCCGGGACTAGCGGGGGCCAATGAGCAGTTCTTC
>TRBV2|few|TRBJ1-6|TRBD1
CANGDRGGSPLHF
TGTGCCAACGGGGACAGGGGGGGCTCACCCCTCCACTTT